Sample share makes the clone carrying this T cell receptor beta chain medium-sized. What it recognizes is unknown. This sample was included in a study of breast tumors, draining lymph nodes, adjacent tissues. V dropped 5 bases and J dropped 0; count of bases not matched to a gene: 12. Germline CDR1 is DFQATT and CDR2 is SNEGSKA (reference sequence). The CDR3 loop spans 18 amino acids. Whole-study findings and limits: Luminal-like breast cancer showed significantly higher tumor–nontumor repertoire similarity than basal-like. Findings are consistent with lymph node origin and intratumoral expansion of most tumor T cells.

One entry per CDR3 protein results from TCRdb running MiXCR on the multiplex PCR reads. The sample includes around 13,000 distinct CDR3 sequences, around 70% seen only once; the top ten take about two fifths. The chain carries TRBV20-1 and TRBJ2-6; 8 bases are shared with TRBD1. This receptor was identified in a female donor with breast cancer. Some clones in this sample may be carry-over from other donors' samples. Sequencing used tumor-adjacent breast tissue. CDR3 DNA sequence: TGCAGTGCTCGTCCCGGGACAGGTGGGAGCTCTGGGGCCAACGTCCTGACTTTC. Encoded protein: CSARPGTGGSSGANVLTF.